These 16 T cell receptor beta chains were sequenced from one sample in a study of regulatory T cells in long-lasting Graves disease. Time point: newly diagnosed GD, antithyroid drugs for less than 3 months. There was RNA extracted from PBMCs, and the TCR library was made from it. Library construction for TCR beta used iRepertoire HTBI primers and Arm-PCR of CDR3 regions. TCRdb ran MiXCR on the multiplex PCR reads and lists one entry per CDR3 protein. The table includes approximately 350,000 distinct CDR3 sequences, over 9.5% detected once. This sample also appeared in a second study, on T cells in Graves' hyperthyroidism and ophthalmopathy.

Source: peripheral blood mononuclear cells (PBMCs), taken at new diagnosis, from a patient treated with antithyroid drugs. These receptors all stem from a woman under 30 with Graves disease.

This clonotype was recorded at least ten times. V is TRBV3-1 and J is TRBJ1-5, with D unresolved. Deletions cut 1 base from V and 2 bases from J, with 6 bases between. CDR3 length equals 14 residues. Germline lookup yields CDR1 LGHDT and CDR2 YNNKEL (reference sequence). CDR3 bases: TGTGCCAGCAGCCAAGGAGGAGGCAATCAGCCCCAGCATTTT. This translates into CASSQGGGNQPQHF.

As to this clonotype: It is likely a read error, because the conserved phenylalanine at the end of the CDR3 is missing. This rearrangement joins TRBV6-2 or TRBV6-3 to TRBJ2-5; tentatively, D is TRBD2 (5 bases). Trimming took 2 bases from V and 4 from J, leaving 8 bases between them. Germline V CDR1 and CDR2: MNHEY, SVGEGT. The length of the CDR3 is 13 residues. The CDR3 loop is CASSYEGRETQYS. The DNA for the CDR3 is TGTGCCAGCAGTTACGAGGGTCGAGAGACCCAGTACTCC.

This clonotype has a count of ten or more. The J gene is TRBJ2-4, the V gene TRBV7-2; D is perhaps TRBD2 (5 bases). This CDR3 comprises 13 residues. V was trimmed by 5 bases and J by 8 bases, leaving 13 bases between them. Per germline, CDR1 SGHTA and CDR2 FQGNSA. The CDR3 nucleotides are TGTGCCAGCAGCGAGGAGGTGCGGGACATTCAGTACTTC. Translated: CASSEEVRDIQYF.

As for this clonotype: One base separates it from a far larger clone, so it is likely a read error. The chain uses TRBV20-1 and TRBJ2-1, with 9 bases that match TRBD2. CDR3 length: 14 amino acids. V gave up 6 bases and J gave up 13 bases; unmatched junction bases: 16. Germline V gene sequence: CDR1 DFQATT, CDR2 SNEGSKA (reference sequence). CDR3 sequence: CSAERGAFQETQFF. CDR3 nucleotide sequence: TGCAGTGCGGAGCGGGGGGCCTTCCAAGAGACCCAGTTCTTC.

This clonotype has just a few counts. The J gene is TRBJ1-2, the V gene TRBV29-1; 8 bases map to TRBD1. The trim removed 3 bases at V and 4 bases at J, leaving 19 bases unmatched. The CDR3 is 18 residues long. Germline V gene sequence: CDR1 SQVTM, CDR2 ANQGSEA. The CDR3 sequence is CSVEKQRDRHGVLYGYTF. CDR3 sequence (DNA): TGCAGCGTTGAGAAGCAACGGGACAGGCACGGGGTCCTCTATGGCTACACCTTC.

The rearrangement links TRBV4-2 to TRBJ2-1; D perhaps matches TRBD1 (6 bases). Trimming shortened V by 1 base and J by 0 bases, and 10 bases separated the two germline ends. Germline CDR1 is LGHNA and CDR2 is YNFKEQ. CDR3 length: 16 amino acids. CDR3 amino acids: CASSQVTGSSYNEQFF. CDR3 DNA sequence: TGTGCCAGCAGCCAAGTTACAGGGAGCTCCTACAATGAGCAGTTCTTC.

This clonotype was recorded many times. The chain recombines TRBV7-3 with TRBJ2-1; 7 bases agree with TRBD1. This CDR3 has 15 residues. Germline trimming cut 1 base from V and 9 bases from J; bases unmatched to any gene: 9. CDR1 is SGHTA, CDR2 FQGTGA, per germline. CDR3 sequence (DNA): TGTGCCAGCAGCTTAATGACAGGGAAGGGTAGTGAGCAGTTCTTC. It specifies CASSLMTGKGSEQFF.

This clonotype was observed a handful of times. The chain links TRBV5-5 to TRBJ2-5, with 9 bases matching TRBD1. The CDR3 contains 15 residues. With V trimmed by 4 bases and J by 4 bases, 8 bases remained unmatched. Looked up from germline, CDR1 is SGHKS and CDR2 is YYEKEE (reference sequence). CDR3 protein: CASSPPPTGGETQYF. As DNA, the CDR3 is TGTGCCAGCAGCCCGCCCCCGACAGGGGGAGAGACCCAGTACTTC. Full variable domain (remainder filled in from reference TRBV5-5 and TRBJ2-5): DAGVTQSPTHLIKTRGQQVTLRCSPISGHKSVSWYQQVLGQGPQFIFQYYEKEERGRGNFPDRFSARQFPNYSSELNVNALLLGDSALYLCASSPPPTGGETQYFGPGTRLLVL.

This clonotype has at least ten counts. V and J are TRBV12-3 or TRBV12-4 and TRBJ1-1; D call uncertain. The CDR3 is 14 amino acids. Trimming took off 3 bases at V and 1 base at J, with 9 bases between the two ends. CDR3 DNA sequence: TGTGCCAGCAGTTTCGGGCCGGGGAACACTGAAGCTTTCTTT. Amino acid sequence: CASSFGPGNTEAFF.

In this sample, this clonotype turned up many times. This chain uses TRBV7-2 with TRBJ1-5, with 8 bases aligning to TRBD1. Germline V gene lookup returns CDR1 SGHTA and CDR2 FQGNSA. V gave up 3 bases and J gave up 6 bases; unmatched junction bases: 4. The CDR3 extends over 14 amino acids. For the CDR3, the DNA is TGTGCCAGCAGCTTTACAGGGGGGCCTCAGCCCCAGCATTTT. Amino acids: CASSFTGGPQPQHF.

In its sample, this clonotype was seen many times. The J gene is TRBJ1-5, the V gene TRBV6-2 or TRBV6-3; 8 nucleotides match TRBD1. Unmatched junction bases numbered 12, after V lost 6 bases and J lost 2 bases. Germline-derived CDR1 and CDR2 are MNHEY and SVGEGT. The length of the CDR3 is 17 residues. The CDR3 is CASRDREDVAGNQPQHF. In DNA form, the CDR3 reads TGTGCCAGCAGGGACAGGGAGGATGTAGCGGGCAATCAGCCCCAGCATTTT.

This clonotype was observed at least ten times. The chain links TRBV10-3 to TRBJ2-1; tentatively, D is TRBD1 (6 bases). This CDR3 has 16 amino acids. CDR1 and CDR2 from the germline V gene are ENHRY and SYGVKD. The ends were cut back, 2 bases at V and 0 bases at J, with 11 bases in the middle. For the CDR3, the DNA is TGTGCCATCAGTGAGATGACAGGTAGCTCCTACAATGAGCAGTTCTTC. Its translation is CAISEMTGSSYNEQFF.

The table lists this clonotype with many counts. Here the CDR3 reads CASTPAMRNTEAFF. CDR3 nucleotide sequence: TGTGCCAGCACACCGGCCATGAGAAACACTGAAGCTTTCTTT. This chain joins TRBV7-2 and TRBJ1-1; D not resolved. The germline V gene has CDR1 SGHTA and CDR2 FQGNSA. Trimming stripped 7 bases from V and 2 bases from J, with 14 bases between. The CDR3 is 14 amino acids.

The rearrangement uses TRBV19 and TRBJ1-1, with D perhaps TRBD1 (6 bases). Germline V CDR1 and CDR2: LNHDA, SQIVND (reference sequence). The V and J ends lost 3 bases and 8 bases respectively, with 16 bases between them. The CDR3 consists of 14 residues. CDR3 loop: CASSMRGGPDEAFF. DNA of the CDR3: TGTGCCAGTAGTATGAGGGGGGGCCCGGACGAAGCTTTCTTT. The full variable domain, its missing parts supplied by reference TRBV19 and TRBJ1-1, is DGGITQSPKYLFRKEGQNVTLSCEQNLNHDAMYWYRQDPGQGLRLIYYSQIVNDFQKGDIAEGYSVSREKKESFPLTVTSAQKNPTAFYLCASSMRGGPDEAFFGQGTRLTVV.

This clonotype was seen at least ten times. The V and J genes are TRBV20-1 and TRBJ2-5, with D unresolved. Trimming pared 3 bases from V and 3 bases from J, leaving 2 bases between. The germline V gene encodes CDR1 DFQATT and CDR2 SNEGSKA (reference sequence). The CDR3 loop spans 10 amino acids. The CDR3: CSAREETQYF. CDR3 nucleotide sequence: TGCAGTGCTAGGGAAGAGACCCAGTACTTC.

For this clonotype: This may stem from a read error, because a much larger clone lies one nucleotide away. The CDR3 bases are TGTGCCAACAGCCAGGGGGATGAGCAGTTCTTC. Residues: CANSQGDEQFF. This chain uses TRBV7-3 with TRBJ2-1; TRBD1 matches 7 bases. Germline CDR1 reads SGHTA; CDR2 reads FQGTGA. The CDR3 is made up of 11 amino acids.